This T cell receptor (beta chain) emerged from a study of CD8 T cells in ankylosing spondylitis. The study, taken as a whole, reports: Ankylosing spondylitis blood appeared to carry a characteristic TCR beta motif of seven to nine highly homologous variants.

Details on this clonotype: Its antigen is unidentified.

MiXCR was run by TCRdb on the 5' RACE reads, yielding one entry per CDR3 protein. The sample holds fewer than 550,000 distinct CDR3 sequences, approximately 5% seen once. The germline V gene has CDR1 SGHTA and CDR2 FQGNSA. V lost 2 bases and J 0 bases, leaving 14 bases between the germline ends. The CDR3 has 17 amino acids. The sample was blood, either unsorted or a sorted T cell fraction (not recorded which). The clonotype comes from a male donor with ankylosing spondylitis. This sequence joins TRBV7-2 and TRBJ2-4, with D perhaps TRBD1 (5 bases). The CDR3 loop reads CASSLRTGQLAKNIQYF. CDR3 nucleotide sequence: TGTGCCAGCAGCTTAAGAACAGGTCAACTAGCCAAAAACATTCAGTACTTC.